The rows below give T cell receptor beta chains drawn from one sample of a study of blood T cell repertoires in COVID-19. Profiled with immunoSEQ multiplex PCR; TCRdb holds only in-frame clones, not every one. The sample carries about 410,000 clones, around nine tenths recorded once. Sequenced sample: PBMCs or T cells enriched from blood (not recorded which). The receptor set was obtained from a woman aged 25 to 45 who had recovered from COVID-19. The CDR3 runs from the conserved cysteine through the conserved F or W. The D gene is left open where the match is weak. Clone size is stated in some rows and not others, as once, few, many or a class when expanded.

13	TRBJ2-5	TRBV14	-	TRBD2	CASSQEASGGLNF	TGTGCCAGCAGCCAAGAGGCTAGCGGGGGTCTGAACTTC
18	TRBJ2-5	TRBV27	-	TRBD1	CASSQVSSLQGRRETQYF	TGTGCCAGCAGCCAAGTTTCATCTTTACAGGGGCGTAGAGAGACCCAGTACTTC
15	TRBJ1-1	TRBV30	-	TRBD1	CAWSFNRGLGTEAFF	TGTGCCTGGAGCTTTAACAGGGGATTAGGGACTGAAGCTTTCTTT
16	TRBJ2-2	TRBV7-3	-	TRBD1	CASSATGGVSTGELFF	TGTGCCAGCAGCGCTACAGGGGGCGTTTCCACCGGGGAGCTGTTTTTT
14	TRBJ2-7	TRBV19	-	-	CASSISPRGYEQYF	TGTGCCAGTAGTATCAGTCCCAGGGGCTACGAGCAGTACTTC
15	TRBJ2-1	TRBV30	-	TRBD2	CAWSVRTSGRTEQFF	TGTGCCTGGAGTGTACGTACTAGCGGGAGGACTGAGCAGTTCTTC
13	TRBJ1-1	TRBV5-1	few	-	CASGGEMGTEAFF	TGCGCCAGCGGAGGGGAGATGGGCACTGAAGCTTTCTTT
16	TRBJ2-1	TRBV7-9	-	TRBD2	CASSLVAGGAYNEQFF	TGTGCCAGCAGCTTAGTGGCGGGGGGCGCCTACAATGAGCAGTTCTTC
14	TRBJ1-1	TRBV6-5	few	-	CASSYRGEGTEAFF	TGTGCCAGCAGTTACAGGGGGGAGGGCACTGAAGCTTTCTTT
16	TRBJ2-7	TRBV11-2	-	-	CASSFVFGGRSYEQYF	TGTGCCAGCAGCTTTGTCTTCGGAGGGAGGTCCTACGAGCAGTACTTC
13	TRBJ2-1	TRBV30	-	TRBD2	CAWSTGTSDEQFF	TGTGCCTGGAGTACCGGGACTAGCGATGAGCAGTTCTTC
14	TRBJ1-4	TRBV9	-	TRBD1	CASSPQGAFEKLFF	TGTGCCAGCAGCCCTCAGGGGGCTTTTGAAAAACTGTTTTTT
15	TRBJ1-3	TRBV7-9	-	-	CASSLDNYSGNTIYF	TGTGCCAGCAGCTTAGACAACTACTCTGGAAACACCATATATTTT
16	TRBJ2-1	TRBV27	-	-	CASSLLFGSSYNEQFF	TGTGCCAGCAGTTTATTGTTCGGTAGCTCCTACAATGAGCAGTTCTTC
14	TRBJ2-1	TRBV5-1	-	TRBD2	CASSLSGNYNEQFF	TGCGCCAGCAGCCTCAGCGGGAACTACAATGAGCAGTTCTTC
15	TRBJ1-6	TRBV7-9	-	TRBD1	CASSLPGQKNSPLHF	TGTGCCAGCAGCTTACCGGGACAGAAGAATTCACCCCTCCACTTT
13	TRBJ2-7	TRBV7-3	-	TRBD1	CASSWGQGYEQYF	TGTGCCAGCAGCTGGGGACAGGGGTACGAGCAGTACTTC
17	TRBJ1-6	TRBV28	-	-	CASSSVGRGPDNSPLHF	TGTGCCAGCAGTTCCGTAGGGCGGGGACCGGATAATTCACCCCTCCACTTT
13	TRBJ2-1	TRBV10-1	-	TRBD1	CASSRPGGNEQFF	TGCGCCAGCAGTAGACCAGGGGGCAATGAGCAGTTCTTC
13	TRBJ2-5	TRBV28	-	-	CASIRSGGETQYF	TGTGCCAGCATCAGGTCCGGGGGAGAGACCCAGTACTTC
15	TRBJ2-7	TRBV9	-	-	CASSVEPGRRSEQYF	TGTGCCAGCAGCGTAGAACCAGGACGGAGGTCCGAGCAGTACTTC
15	TRBJ2-1	TRBV11-3	-	TRBD1	CASSPPGTGQYEQFF	TGTGCCAGCAGCCCACCCGGGACAGGGCAGTATGAGCAGTTCTTC
16	TRBJ2-1	TRBV11-2	-	-	CASSRVSGRGYNEQFF	TGTGCCAGCAGCCGTGTGAGTGGGCGAGGGTACAATGAGCAGTTCTTC
13	TRBJ1-2	TRBV12-3/TRBV12-4	-	TRBD1	CASRDRETFGYTF	TGTGCCAGCCGGGACAGGGAGACCTTTGGCTACACCTTC
14	TRBJ2-1	TRBV11-2	-	TRBD2	CASSRLAGGWEQFF	TGTGCCAGCAGCCGACTAGCGGGAGGATGGGAGCAGTTCTTC